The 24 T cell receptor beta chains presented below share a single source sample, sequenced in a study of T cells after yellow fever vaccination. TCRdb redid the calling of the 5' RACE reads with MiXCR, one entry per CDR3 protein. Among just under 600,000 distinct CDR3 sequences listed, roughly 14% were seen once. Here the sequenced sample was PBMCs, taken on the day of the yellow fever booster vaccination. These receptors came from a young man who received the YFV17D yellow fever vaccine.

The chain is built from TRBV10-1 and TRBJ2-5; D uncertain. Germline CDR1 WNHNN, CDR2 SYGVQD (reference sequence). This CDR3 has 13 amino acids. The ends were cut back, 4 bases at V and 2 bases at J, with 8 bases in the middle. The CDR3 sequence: CASSGAIQETQYF. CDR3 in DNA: TGCGCCAGCAGTGGGGCTATTCAAGAGACCCAGTACTTC.

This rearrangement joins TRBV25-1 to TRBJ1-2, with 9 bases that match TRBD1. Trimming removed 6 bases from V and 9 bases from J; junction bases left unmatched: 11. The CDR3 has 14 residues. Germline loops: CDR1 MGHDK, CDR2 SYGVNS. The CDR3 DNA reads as TGTGCCAGCAGCCAGGACAGGGGTGTTTTGAGCTACACCTTC. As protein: CASSQDRGVLSYTF.

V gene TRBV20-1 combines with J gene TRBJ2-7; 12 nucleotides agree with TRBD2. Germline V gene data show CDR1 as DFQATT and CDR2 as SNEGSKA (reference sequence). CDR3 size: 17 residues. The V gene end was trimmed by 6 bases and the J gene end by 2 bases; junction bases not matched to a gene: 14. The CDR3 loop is CSAERGLAGSKAYEQYF. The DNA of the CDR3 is TGCAGTGCCGAGAGGGGACTAGCGGGCAGCAAAGCCTACGAGCAGTACTTC.

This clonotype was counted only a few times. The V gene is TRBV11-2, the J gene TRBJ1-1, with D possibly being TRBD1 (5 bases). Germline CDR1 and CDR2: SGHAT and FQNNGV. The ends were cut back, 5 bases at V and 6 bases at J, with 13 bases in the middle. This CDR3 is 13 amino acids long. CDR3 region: CASSVFRAPEAFF. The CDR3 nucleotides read TGTGCCAGCAGCGTGTTCAGGGCGCCTGAAGCTTTCTTT.

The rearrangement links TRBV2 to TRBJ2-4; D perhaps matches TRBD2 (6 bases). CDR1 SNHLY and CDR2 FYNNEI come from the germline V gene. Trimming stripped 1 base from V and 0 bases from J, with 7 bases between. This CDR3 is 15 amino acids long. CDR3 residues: CASSEGGVAKNIQYF. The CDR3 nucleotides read TGTGCCAGCAGTGAAGGGGGGGTAGCCAAAAACATTCAGTACTTC.

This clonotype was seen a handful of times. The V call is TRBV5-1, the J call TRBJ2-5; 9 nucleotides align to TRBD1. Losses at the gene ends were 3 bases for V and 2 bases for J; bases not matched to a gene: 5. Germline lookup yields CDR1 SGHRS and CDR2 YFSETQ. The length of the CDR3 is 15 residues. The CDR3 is CASSWGQGRQETQYF. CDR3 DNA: TGCGCCAGCAGCTGGGGACAGGGTCGACAAGAGACCCAGTACTTC.

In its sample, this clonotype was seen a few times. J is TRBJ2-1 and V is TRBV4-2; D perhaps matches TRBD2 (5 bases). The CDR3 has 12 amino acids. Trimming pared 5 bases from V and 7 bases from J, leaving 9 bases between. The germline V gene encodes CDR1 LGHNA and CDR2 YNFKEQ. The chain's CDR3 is CASSETTNEQFF. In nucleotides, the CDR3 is TGTGCCAGCAGCGAGACTACGAATGAGCAGTTCTTC.

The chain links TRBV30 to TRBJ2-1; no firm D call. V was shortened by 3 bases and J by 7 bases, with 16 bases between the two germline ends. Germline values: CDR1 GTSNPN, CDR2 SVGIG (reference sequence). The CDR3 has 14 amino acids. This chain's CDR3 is CAWRDGRALNEQFF. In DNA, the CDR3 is TGTGCCTGGAGAGACGGACGTGCCCTTAATGAGCAGTTCTTC.

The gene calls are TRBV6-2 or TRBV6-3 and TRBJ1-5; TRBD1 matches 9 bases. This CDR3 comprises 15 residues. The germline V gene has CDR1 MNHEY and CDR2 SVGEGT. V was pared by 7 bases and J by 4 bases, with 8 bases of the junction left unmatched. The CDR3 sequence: CASTKTGGLNQPQHF. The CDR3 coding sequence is TGTGCCAGCACTAAGACAGGGGGATTGAATCAGCCCCAGCATTTT.

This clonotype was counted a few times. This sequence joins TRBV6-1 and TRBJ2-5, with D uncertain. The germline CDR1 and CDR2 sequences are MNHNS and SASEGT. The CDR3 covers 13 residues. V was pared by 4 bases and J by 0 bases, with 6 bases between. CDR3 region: CASSARYQETQYF. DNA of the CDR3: TGTGCCAGCAGTGCCAGGTACCAAGAGACCCAGTACTTC.

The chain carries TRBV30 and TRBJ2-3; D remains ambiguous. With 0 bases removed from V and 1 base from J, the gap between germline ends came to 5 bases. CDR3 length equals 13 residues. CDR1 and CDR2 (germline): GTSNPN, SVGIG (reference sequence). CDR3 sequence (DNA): TGTGCCTGGAGTGTACGGGGCACAGATACGCAGTATTTT. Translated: CAWSVRGTDTQYF.

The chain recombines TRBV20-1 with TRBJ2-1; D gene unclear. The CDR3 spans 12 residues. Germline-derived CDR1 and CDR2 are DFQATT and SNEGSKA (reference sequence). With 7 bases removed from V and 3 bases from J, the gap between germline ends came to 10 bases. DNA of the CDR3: TGCAGTGGGACCGGAAACTACAATGAGCAGTTCTTC. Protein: CSGTGNYNEQFF.

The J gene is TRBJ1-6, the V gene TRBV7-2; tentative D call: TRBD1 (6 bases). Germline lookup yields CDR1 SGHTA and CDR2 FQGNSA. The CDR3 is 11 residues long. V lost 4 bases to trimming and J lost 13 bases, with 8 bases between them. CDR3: CASSSGQPLHF. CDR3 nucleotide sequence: TGTGCCAGCAGCTCCGGACAGCCCCTCCACTTT.

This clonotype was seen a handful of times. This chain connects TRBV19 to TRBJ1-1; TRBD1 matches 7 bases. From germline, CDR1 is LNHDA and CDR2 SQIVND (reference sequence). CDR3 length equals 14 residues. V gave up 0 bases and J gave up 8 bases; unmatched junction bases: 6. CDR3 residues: CASSIDRDSREAFF. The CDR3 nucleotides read TGTGCCAGTAGTATAGATCGGGACAGTAGAGAAGCTTTCTTT.

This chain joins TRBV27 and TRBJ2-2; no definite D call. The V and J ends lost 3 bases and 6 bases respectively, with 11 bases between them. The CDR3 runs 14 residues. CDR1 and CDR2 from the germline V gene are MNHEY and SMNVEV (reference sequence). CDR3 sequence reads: CASSLRSQPGELFF. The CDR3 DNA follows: TGTGCCAGCAGTTTGCGCAGCCAGCCCGGGGAGCTGTTTTTT.

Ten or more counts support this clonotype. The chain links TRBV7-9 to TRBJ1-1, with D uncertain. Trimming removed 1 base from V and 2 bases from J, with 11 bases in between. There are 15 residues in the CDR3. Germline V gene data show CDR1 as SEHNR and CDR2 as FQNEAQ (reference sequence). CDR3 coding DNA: TGTGCCAGCAGCTTAGACGGGCAGCTCAACACTGAAGCTTTCTTT. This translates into CASSLDGQLNTEAFF.

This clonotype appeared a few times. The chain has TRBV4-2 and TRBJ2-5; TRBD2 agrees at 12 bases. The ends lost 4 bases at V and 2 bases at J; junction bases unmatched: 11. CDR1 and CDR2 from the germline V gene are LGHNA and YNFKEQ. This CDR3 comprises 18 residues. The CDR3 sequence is CASSRALAGGRRQETQYF. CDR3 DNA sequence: TGTGCCAGCAGCCGAGCTCTAGCGGGAGGGCGTCGGCAAGAGACCCAGTACTTC.

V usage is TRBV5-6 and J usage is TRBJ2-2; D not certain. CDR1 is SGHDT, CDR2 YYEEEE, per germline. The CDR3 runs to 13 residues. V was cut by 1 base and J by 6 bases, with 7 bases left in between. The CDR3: CASSLWEAGELFF. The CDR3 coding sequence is TGTGCCAGCAGCTTGTGGGAAGCCGGGGAGCTGTTTTTT.

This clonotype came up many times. The CDR3 reads CASSLNLGDTQYF. DNA of the CDR3: TGTGCCAGCAGCTTAAACCTCGGGGATACGCAGTATTTT. This chain joins TRBV11-2 and TRBJ2-3; D ambiguous. This CDR3 spans 13 amino acids. The germline V gene encodes CDR1 SGHAT and CDR2 FQNNGV. Trimming took off 2 bases at V and 6 bases at J, with 9 bases between the two ends.

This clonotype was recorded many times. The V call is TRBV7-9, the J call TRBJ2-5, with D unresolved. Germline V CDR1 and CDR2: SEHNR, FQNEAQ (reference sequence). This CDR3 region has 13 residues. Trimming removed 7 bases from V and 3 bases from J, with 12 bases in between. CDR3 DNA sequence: TGTGCCAGCACCCCTCTTGGAAAAGAGACCCAGTACTTC. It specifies CASTPLGKETQYF.

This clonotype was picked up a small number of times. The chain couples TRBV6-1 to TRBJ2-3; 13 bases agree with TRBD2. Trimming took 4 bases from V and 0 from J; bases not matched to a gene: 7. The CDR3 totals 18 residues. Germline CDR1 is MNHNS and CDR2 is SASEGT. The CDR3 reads CASSGRGTSGASTDTQYF. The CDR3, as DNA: TGTGCCAGCAGTGGGAGAGGGACTAGCGGGGCTAGCACAGATACGCAGTATTTT.

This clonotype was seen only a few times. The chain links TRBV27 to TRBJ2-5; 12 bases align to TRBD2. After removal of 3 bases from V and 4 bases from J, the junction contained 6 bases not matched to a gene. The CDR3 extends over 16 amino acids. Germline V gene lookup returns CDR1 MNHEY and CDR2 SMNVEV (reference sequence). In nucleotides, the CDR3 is TGTGCCAGCAGTTTGCTAGCGGGAGGGCCGAGAGAGACCCAGTACTTC. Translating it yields CASSLLAGGPRETQYF.

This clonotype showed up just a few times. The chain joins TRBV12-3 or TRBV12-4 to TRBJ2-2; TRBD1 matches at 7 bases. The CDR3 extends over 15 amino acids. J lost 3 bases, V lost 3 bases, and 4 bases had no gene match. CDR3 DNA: TGTGCCAGCAGTTTCCCCGGGACAGACACCGGGGAGCTGTTTTTT. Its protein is CASSFPGTDTGELFF.

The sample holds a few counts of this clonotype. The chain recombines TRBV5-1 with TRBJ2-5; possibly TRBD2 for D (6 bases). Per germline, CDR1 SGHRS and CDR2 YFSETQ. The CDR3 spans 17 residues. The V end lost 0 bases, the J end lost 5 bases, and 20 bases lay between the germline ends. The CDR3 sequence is CASSLVGGEVDGETQYF. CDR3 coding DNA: TGCGCCAGCAGCTTGGTAGGCGGGGAAGTGGATGGGGAGACCCAGTACTTC.